This entry concerns a single T cell receptor beta chain. The sample holds many counts of this clonotype. Its binding antigen is unknown. No base qualities exist here, and no much larger clone lies one base off it. The treatment or condition tag for this specimen amounts to: allogeneic hematopoietic cell transplantation with graft depleted of TCRalphabeta T cells and CD19 B cells. The children who served as transplant recipients had been given grafts of TCRalphabeta/CD19-depleted allogeneic hematopoietic cells. Looking up the germline V gene yields CDR1 SGHRS and CDR2 YFSETQ. The CDR3, from cysteine to phenylalanine, totals 16 residues. CDR3 DNA only is kept here, 48 bases in frame from base 1. V was cut back by 3 bases and J by 5 bases, leaving a gap of 17 bases between them. Library prep was done by PCR. Sequenced on an Illumina HiSeq 2500. Molecular barcoding was employed in the preparation of TCR libraries, with unique molecular identifiers being used to normalize TCRbeta repertoire quantification. The raw public data were reprocessed by TCRdb itself: fastp quality trimming at Q25, MiXCR clonotype calling, in-frame beta chains only. A single entry per CDR3 protein holds the most common genes and DNA from its merged rows. Across this sample there are over 120,000 distinct CDR3 sequences, with roughly 8.8% seen only once. The top ten hold around 18% of the sample.

The data are from a study of T-cell reconstitution after alpha-beta-depleted transplantation in children (dated by TCRdb to 2016 to 2017). About the investigation overall: T-cell immune reconstitution after TCRalphabeta/CD19-depleted allogeneic hematopoietic cell transplantation in children was quantitatively tracked in the study by means of TCR repertoire profiling. General conclusions and limits of the study: Apparently early alphabetaT-cell count recovery about two months after transplant reportedly relied on only several hundred rapidly expanded clones derived from non-depleted graft cells. Hyperexpanded clone frequencies declined over subsequent months; after one year, T-cell counts and TCRbeta diversity were mostly attributed to newly produced T cells. In some patients, the high TCRbeta diversity seen at day 60 was put down to recipient T cells and intrathymic progenitors that had survived conditioning.

The chain couples TRBV5-1 to TRBJ1-4, with the D gene not confidently named. Source: PBMCs, mostly from graft donor cells, taken 180 days after TCRalphabeta/CD19-depleted stem cell transplant. This TCR was recovered from a female patient between 2 and 15 years old who had a stem cell transplant for congenital amegakaryocytic thrombocytopenia, so the T cells may come from the graft donor. The CDR3 protein is CASSWSPAGGNEKLFF. The nucleotide sequence is TGCGCCAGCAGCTGGTCCCCGGCAGGCGGGAATGAAAAACTGTTTTTT. The full variable domain, with segments outside the CDR3 supplied by the reference TRBV5-1 and TRBJ1-4 proteins, appears as KAGVTQTPRYLIKTRGQQVTLSCSPISGHRSVSWYQQTPGQGLQFLFEYFSETQRNKGNFPGRFSGRQFSNSRSEMNVSTLELGDSALYLCASSWSPAGGNEKLFFGSGTQLSVL.